The rows below give T cell receptor beta chains drawn from one sample of a study of cytomegalovirus exposure and HLA in healthy donors. TCRdb's table, derived via immunoSEQ multiplex PCR, lists solely in-frame clones and lacks some. The sample has about 98,000 clones, about 60% seen once; the top ten hold 4.8%. Material for sequencing was PBMCs. Receptors were obtained from a human donor in good health. The CDR3 runs from the conserved cysteine through the conserved F or W. A D gene is named only where the DNA matches it firmly. Expanded clones get a size class; other rows say once, few or many, or leave the size out.

>TRBV11-2|-|TRBJ2-5|-
TGTGCCAGCAGCTTAGGACAGCAAGAGACCCAGTACTTC
CASSLGQQETQYF
>TRBV4-1|-|TRBJ2-1|-
TGCGCCAGCAGCCCCCATGTTGGGAGCTCCTACAATGAGCAGTTCTTC
CASSPHVGSSYNEQFF
>TRBV10-3|-|TRBJ2-6|-
TGTGCCATCAGTGAGTCGAGCAGGGATCGGGGGGCCAACGTCCTGACTTTC
CAISESSRDRGANVLTF
>TRBV19|few|TRBJ1-4|-
TGTGCCAGCCGAACGGACAGTTCAACTAATGAAAAACTGTTTTTT
CASRTDSSTNEKLFF
>TRBV28|few|TRBJ2-1|TRBD1
TGTGCCAGCAGCCCGACCGGGACAGGGTACAATGAGCAGTTCTTC
CASSPTGTGYNEQFF
>TRBV7-6|-|TRBJ2-7|-
TGTGCCAGCAGCCCTTCCGGTAGAGGCGAGCAGTACTTC
CASSPSGRGEQYF
>TRBV6-5|-|TRBJ1-3|-
TGTGCCAGCAGTTCCGGGGTCGCCTACTCTGGAAACACCATATATTTT
CASSSGVAYSGNTIYF
>TRBV2|-|TRBJ2-7|TRBD2
TGTGCCAGCAGCCCCCTCGGGAGGGCCTACGAGCAGTACTTC
CASSPLGRAYEQYF
>TRBV5-1|once|TRBJ1-5|TRBD1
TGCGCCAGCAGCCCGGGACAGTCCAATCAGCCCCAGCATTTT
CASSPGQSNQPQHF
>TRBV9|few|TRBJ1-4|-
TGTGCCAGCAGCGTCGGGGGGCTAAGGAGTGAAAAACTGTTTTTT
CASSVGGLRSEKLFF
>TRBV6-5|few|TRBJ1-1|-
TGTGCCAGCAGTTACGGCGGACAGACGAACACTGAAGCTTTCTTT
CASSYGGQTNTEAFF
>TRBV19|-|TRBJ2-1|-
TGTGCCAGTAGTATGTTGTCTAACCTCAATGAGCAGTTCTTC
CASSMLSNLNEQFF
>TRBV27|-|TRBJ2-1|TRBD2
TGTGCCAGCAGCCCCCGAGGGACTAGCGGGAGCTCGTTGAATGAGCAGTTCTTC
CASSPRGTSGSSLNEQFF
>TRBV10-2|-|TRBJ1-2|-
TGCGCCAGCAGTGAGGCCCGGGACACGAATGGCTACACCTTC
CASSEARDTNGYTF
>TRBV7-8|few|TRBJ1-6|TRBD1
TGTGCCAGCAGCTCACAGGGGCAGGGATATAATTCACCCCTCCACTTT
CASSSQGQGYNSPLHF
>TRBV28|once|TRBJ2-5|-
TGTGCCAGCGCAGGATCGCATGAGACCCAGTACTTC
CASAGSHETQYF
>TRBV28|-|TRBJ1-2|-
TGTGCCAGCAGTTTCGGGTCCTATGGCTACACCTTC
CASSFGSYGYTF
>TRBV7-9|-|TRBJ1-2|-
TGTGCCAGCAGCCAGAAGGGGCCCTCCTATGGCTACACCTTC
CASSQKGPSYGYTF
>TRBV7-2|-|TRBJ1-6|-
TGTGCCAGCAGCTTACGGAGTCTGAATTCACCCCTCCACTTT
CASSLRSLNSPLHF
>TRBV29-1|-|TRBJ2-3|TRBD2
TGCAGCCTCATTCCGGGAGGCGGGAGGGGTACAGATACGCAGTATTTT
CSLIPGGGRGTDTQYF
>TRBV2|-|TRBJ2-7|-
TGTGCCAGCAGCCGGGACTTCTCTTGGGGCGAGCAGTACTTC
CASSRDFSWGEQYF
>TRBV5-1|-|TRBJ2-1|TRBD2
TGCGCCAGCAGCTTGGATAGCGGGAGGGCCGGCAATGAGCAGTTCTTC
CASSLDSGRAGNEQFF
>TRBV19|-|TRBJ2-2|-
TGTGCCAGTAGTATAGCGGGTGGGGAGCTGTTTTTT
CASSIAGGELFF
>TRBV2|-|TRBJ1-5|TRBD1
TGTGCCAGCACCCAGAACAGGGGGCGAGCTCAGCCCCAGCATTTT
CASTQNRGRAQPQHF
>TRBV4-1|-|TRBJ2-2|-
TGCGCCAGCAGCCAAGATAACAGAGCGAACACCGGGGAGCTGTTTTTT
CASSQDNRANTGELFF
>TRBV19|few|TRBJ1-2|-
TGTGCCAGTAGTCGAGGACAGCAAAACTATGGCTACACCTTC
CASSRGQQNYGYTF
>TRBV28|few|TRBJ2-2|-
TGTGCCAGCAGTGGGAGGCTCCCCACCGGGGAGCTGTTTTTT
CASSGRLPTGELFF
>TRBV18|-|TRBJ2-7|TRBD1
TGTGCCAGCTCACCCCAGGGGGATCAATACGAGCAGTACTTC
CASSPQGDQYEQYF
>TRBV11-1|few|TRBJ2-1|-
TGTGCCAGCAGCCCCCCCGGGAGCTCACCATACAATGAGCAGTTCTTC
CASSPPGSSPYNEQFF
>TRBV10-3|-|TRBJ2-5|-
TGTGCCATCAGTGAGTCTACAGCCAAAGCACCCTTTCAAGAGACCCAGTACTTC
CAISESTAKAPFQETQYF
>TRBV10-3|-|TRBJ2-3|TRBD2
TGTGCCATCAGTGAGTCTAGCGGGAGCACAGATACGCAGTATTTT
CAISESSGSTDTQYF
>TRBV27|-|TRBJ1-2|-
TGTGCCAGCAGTTTCGGGGGGGAGCTTCCTAACTATGGCTACACCTTC
CASSFGGELPNYGYTF
>TRBV5-8|-|TRBJ2-1|-
TGTGCCAGCAGCTTGGGGGGCAGGGGGGATGAGCAGTTCTTC
CASSLGGRGDEQFF
>TRBV7-9|-|TRBJ1-4|-
TGTGCCAGCAGCGTTATACAGGGATTTAATGAAAAACTGTTTTTT
CASSVIQGFNEKLFF
>TRBV10-1|-|TRBJ2-3|TRBD2
TGCGCCAGCAGTGATTGGGCGGGAGAGCTCACAGATACGCAGTATTTT
CASSDWAGELTDTQYF
>TRBV30|-|TRBJ1-2|TRBD1
TGTGCCTGGACGGGGGGGACAGGGGAGAACTATGGCTACACCTTC
CAWTGGTGENYGYTF
>TRBV11-2|few|TRBJ2-2|-
TGTGCCAGCAGCCCGTCGCGGAGGGGGCTAAACACCGGGGAGCTGTTTTTT
CASSPSRRGLNTGELFF
>TRBV30|-|TRBJ1-1|-
TGTGCCTGGAGTCGGAACACTGAAGCTTTCTTT
CAWSRNTEAFF
>TRBV7-9|-|TRBJ2-5|-
TGTGCCAGCAGCTTAGAGGGATTGAGGGAAGAGACCCAGTACTTC
CASSLEGLREETQYF
>TRBV6-5|-|TRBJ2-7|-
TGTGCCAGCACCAACTCCTACCCCCCCTACGAGCAGTACTTC
CASTNSYPPYEQYF
>TRBV4-2|-|TRBJ1-1|-
TGTGCCAGCAGCCAAGAAGAGCCCCGGGTCTCTGAAGCTTTCTTT
CASSQEEPRVSEAFF
>TRBV7-9|-|TRBJ1-1|TRBD1
TGTGCCAGCAGCTTTGGACAGGGAACTGAAGCTTTCTTT
CASSFGQGTEAFF
>TRBV25-1|-|TRBJ2-3|TRBD2
TGTGCCAGCAGCCAACTAGCGCTTAGCACAGATACGCAGTATTTT
CASSQLALSTDTQYF
>TRBV4-1|few|TRBJ2-1|-
TGCGCCAGCAGCCAAGACTCACAGATCTACAATGAGCAGTTCTTC
CASSQDSQIYNEQFF